The following is a TCR beta chain sequence with its context. Its target is unknown. Trimming stripped 1 base from V and 3 bases from J, with 11 bases between. Looked up from germline, CDR1 is SGHRS and CDR2 is YFSETQ. The CDR3 consists of 15 residues. Generated by immunoSEQ multiplex PCR, the TCRdb table keeps only in-frame clones and is missing some. This table has about 30,000 clones, around 90% appearing once. The sample is drawn from a study of T cells in localized non-small cell lung cancer. Study-level findings and limits: Detection in adjacent lung was observed for a median about 56 of the top 100 tumor clones. Greater blood T cell density accompanied longer overall survival. A single tumor region was sequenced, leaving heterogeneity possible. It was uninvolved adjacent lung that showed the highest T cell clonality, exceeding tumor.

The chain employs TRBV5-1 and TRBJ2-1, with unresolved D. The sequences come from PBMCs, collected before any cancer treatment. This receptor was obtained from a man aged 40 to 70 with stage II lung adenocarcinoma. CDR3 protein: CASSLCGYLYNEQFF. The CDR3 DNA is TGCGCCAGCAGCTTGTGCGGTTACCTCTACAATGAGCAGTTCTTC.